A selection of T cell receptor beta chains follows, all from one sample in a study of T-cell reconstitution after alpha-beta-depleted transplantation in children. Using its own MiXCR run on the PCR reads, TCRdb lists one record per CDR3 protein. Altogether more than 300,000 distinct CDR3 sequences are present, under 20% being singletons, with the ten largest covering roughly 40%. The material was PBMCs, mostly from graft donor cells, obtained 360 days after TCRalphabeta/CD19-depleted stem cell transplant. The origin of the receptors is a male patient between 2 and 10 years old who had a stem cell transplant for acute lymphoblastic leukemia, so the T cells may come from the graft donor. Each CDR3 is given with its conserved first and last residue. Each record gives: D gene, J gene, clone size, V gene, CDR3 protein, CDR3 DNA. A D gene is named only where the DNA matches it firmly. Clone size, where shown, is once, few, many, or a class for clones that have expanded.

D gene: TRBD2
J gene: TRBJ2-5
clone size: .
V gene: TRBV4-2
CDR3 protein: CASSQASLAGGSVETQYF
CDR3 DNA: TGTGCCAGCAGCCAAGCTTCGCTAGCGGGGGGGTCGGTAGAGACCCAGTACTTC

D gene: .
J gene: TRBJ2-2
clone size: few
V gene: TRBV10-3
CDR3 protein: CAIPVGVNTGELFF
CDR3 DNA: TGTGCCATCCCGGTGGGTGTGAACACCGGGGAGCTGTTTTTT

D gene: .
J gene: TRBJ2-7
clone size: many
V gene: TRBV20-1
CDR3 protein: CSARLMALEQYF
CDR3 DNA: TGCAGTGCTAGATTAATGGCGCTCGAGCAGTACTTC

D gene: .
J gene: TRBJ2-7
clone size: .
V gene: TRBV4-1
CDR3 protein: CASSQGHNIAVSPYEQYF
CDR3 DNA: TGCGCCAGCAGCCAAGGCCACAACATAGCGGTATCACCCTACGAGCAGTACTTC

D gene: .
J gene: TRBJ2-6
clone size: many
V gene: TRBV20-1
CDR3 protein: CSAIISSGANVLTF
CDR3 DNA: TGCAGTGCTATCATTAGCTCTGGGGCCAACGTCCTGACTTTC

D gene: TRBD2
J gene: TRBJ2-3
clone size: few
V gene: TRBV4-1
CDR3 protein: CASSTIAGDVDTQYF
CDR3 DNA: TGCGCCAGCAGTACCATAGCGGGAGATGTAGATACGCAGTATTTT

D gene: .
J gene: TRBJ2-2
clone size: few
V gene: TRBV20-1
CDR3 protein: CSAREWSAGELFF
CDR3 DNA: TGCAGTGCTAGAGAATGGTCGGCCGGGGAGCTGTTTTTT

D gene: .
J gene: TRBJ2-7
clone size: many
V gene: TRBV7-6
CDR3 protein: CASSTGSYEQYF
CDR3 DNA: TGTGCCAGCAGCACAGGGAGCTACGAGCAGTACTTC

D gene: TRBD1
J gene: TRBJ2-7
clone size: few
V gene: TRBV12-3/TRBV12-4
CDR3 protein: CASRDGTGGWGEQYF
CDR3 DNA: TGTGCCAGCAGAGACGGGACAGGGGGGTGGGGCGAGCAGTACTTC

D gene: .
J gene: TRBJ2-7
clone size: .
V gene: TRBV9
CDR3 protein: CASSPDGTAVAEQYF
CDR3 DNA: TGTGCCAGCAGCCCAGACGGGACGGCGGTCGCCGAGCAGTACTTC

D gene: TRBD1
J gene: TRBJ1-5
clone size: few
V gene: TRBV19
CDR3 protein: CASKQGVGNQPQHF
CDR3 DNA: TGTGCCAGTAAACAGGGGGTGGGCAATCAGCCCCAGCATTTT

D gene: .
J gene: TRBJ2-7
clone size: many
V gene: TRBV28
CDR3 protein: CASSLWDYEQYF
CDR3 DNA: TGTGCCAGCAGTTTATGGGATTACGAGCAGTACTTC

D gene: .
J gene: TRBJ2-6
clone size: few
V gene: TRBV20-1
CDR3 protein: CSATSPWSGANVLTF
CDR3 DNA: TGCAGTGCTACGAGCCCTTGGTCTGGGGCCAACGTCCTGACTTTC